The T cell receptor (beta chain) under discussion was sequenced for a study of cytomegalovirus exposure and HLA in healthy donors. Points from the study as a whole: According to a later analysis, TCR clusters from the first cohort tended to co-occur in the roughly 130 validation repertoires.

This clone was counted a single time. Its target is unknown. The donors were members of the roughly 120-subject validation cohort (separate from the roughly 670-subject first cohort). Sequencing was performed with immunoSEQ multiplex PCR; in TCRdb, only in-frame clones are kept and a portion is missing. There are 250,000 to 350,000 clones in the sample; more than 80% occur only once, and around 0.8% lies in the top ten. Looked up from germline, CDR1 is SGHTA and CDR2 is FQGNSA. V gave up 5 bases and J gave up 4 bases; unmatched junction bases: 5. CDR3 size: 15 residues. Sequencing was done on a sample of PBMCs. This sequence joins TRBV7-2 and TRBJ2-7; 13 nucleotides line up with TRBD2. This clonotype originated in a woman between 18 and 30 years old in good health and CMV-seronegative. The CDR3, as DNA: TGTGCCAGCAGCACGGGACTAGCGGGAAGTTACGAGCAGTACTTC. Its translation: CASSTGLAGSYEQYF.